This T cell receptor (beta chain) was retrieved from a study of monozygotic twins with cystic fibrosis. Across the study: Libraries were built from about 3 micrograms of fragmented DNA using about 14 PCR cycles.

Note on this clone: Its antigen remains unknown.

Study-wide results and limits: Monozygotic CF twins shared more identical nucleotide clonotypes than unrelated patients.

Generated by immunoSEQ multiplex PCR, the TCRdb table keeps only in-frame clones and is missing some. The sample lists under 20,000 clones; about 97% were seen once. The source material was blood. The source is a woman between 25 and 40 years old with cystic fibrosis.

The CDR3 is CASSSTGDGYGYTF. The CDR3, as DNA: TGTGCCAGCAGTAGTACAGGGGATGGCTATGGCTACACCTTC. The rearrangement uses TRBV6-1 and TRBJ1-2, with TRBD1 matching over 7 bases. V gave up 5 bases and J gave up 4 bases; unmatched junction bases: 7. This CDR3 has 14 amino acids. The germline CDR1 and CDR2 sequences are MNHNS and SASEGT.